These 29 T cell receptor beta chains share one sample of origin, sequenced in a study of blood T cell repertoires in COVID-19. Profiled with immunoSEQ multiplex PCR; TCRdb holds only in-frame clones, not every one. Here the sample spans approximately 300,000 clones, 87% being singletons. Sample: PBMCs or T cells enriched from blood (not recorded which). Receptors were obtained from a woman aged 25-40 years who had recovered from COVID-19.

This clone was observed a few times. The chain carries TRBV5-1 and TRBJ2-7; 10 nucleotides match TRBD1. The CDR3 contains 16 residues. Germline CDR1 SGHRS, CDR2 YFSETQ. Trimming took 4 bases from V and 0 from J; bases not matched to a gene: 7. The CDR3, as DNA: TGCGCCAGCAGCAAAGCCGGGACAGGGGCCTCCTACGAGCAGTACTTC. It specifies CASSKAGTGASYEQYF.

The CDR3 DNA is TGTGCCAGCAGCTTATTCCCGGGAGGCTCTGAAGCTTTCTTT. Translating gives CASSLFPGGSEAFF. The chain links TRBV7-2 to TRBJ1-1; D unresolved. V was cut by 2 bases and J by 6 bases, with 13 bases left in between. Germline V CDR1 and CDR2: SGHTA, FQGNSA. There are 14 residues in the CDR3.

This chain links TRBV12-5 with TRBJ1-5; D perhaps matches TRBD1 (6 bases). The CDR3 has 14 residues. The V and J ends lost 3 bases and 6 bases respectively, with 12 bases between them. Germline lookup yields CDR1 LGHNT and CDR2 FRNRAP. CDR3 coding DNA: TGTGCTAGTGGTTTTTGGGGGCCGCTTCAGCCCCAGCATTTT. Its protein product is CASGFWGPLQPQHF.

The chain combines TRBV7-9 with TRBJ2-3; 7 nucleotides match TRBD2. The junction had 21 bases not matched to a gene; V was cut back by 4 bases and J by 11 bases. Germline V CDR1 and CDR2: SEHNR, FQNEAQ (reference sequence). The CDR3 extends over 17 amino acids. CDR3 protein: CASSSIIDGTGPGGQYF. CDR3 bases: TGTGCCAGCAGCTCAATTATAGATGGGACGGGTCCGGGGGGGCAGTATTTT.

V and J are TRBV10-3 and TRBJ1-2, with 8 bases aligning to TRBD1. Per the germline V gene, CDR1 is ENHRY and CDR2 is SYGVKD. V gave up 6 bases and J gave up 4 bases; unmatched junction bases: 10. This CDR3 has 15 residues. DNA for the CDR3: TGTGCCATCAGGGAGCCTCGACAGGGGAGCTATGGCTACACCTTC. This gives the protein CAIREPRQGSYGYTF.

This clone appeared a single time. The V call is TRBV5-1, the J call TRBJ1-4; tentative D call: TRBD1 (5 bases). The CDR3 consists of 16 residues. Germline CDR1 SGHRS, CDR2 YFSETQ. V shed 7 bases and J shed 4 bases, with 20 bases lying between them. CDR3 DNA: TGCGCCAGCGCCCCTCGCGAGGCGGGGCTTAATGAAAAACTGTTTTTT. Amino acids: CASAPREAGLNEKLFF.

For this clone: At one boundary the junction diverges from the germline segment, which might be a read error. The chain combines TRBV10-2 with TRBJ2-7; no reliable D call. The germline V gene encodes CDR1 WSHSY and CDR2 SAAADI. The CDR3 sequence is 12 residues long. The CDR3 is CAISSVSYEQYF. The CDR3 DNA sequence: TGCGCCATCAGTTCCGTTTCCTACGAGCAGTACTTC.

The CDR3: CASSPLLGQGTYGYTF. The CDR3 nucleotides are TGTGCCAGCAGCCCACTTTTGGGACAGGGAACCTATGGCTACACCTTC. The chain carries TRBV7-2 and TRBJ1-2; 9 nucleotides agree with TRBD1. The germline gives CDR1 SGHTA, CDR2 FQGNSA. The CDR3 extends over 16 amino acids. With V trimmed by 5 bases and J by 4 bases, 11 bases remained unmatched. Variable domain in full (rest from reference TRBV7-2 and TRBJ1-2): GAGVSQSPSNKVTEKGKDVELRCDPISGHTALYWYRQSLGQGLEFLIYFQGNSAPDKSGLPSDRFSAERTGGSVSTLTIQRTQQEDSAVYLCASSPLLGQGTYGYTFGSGTRLTVV.

This chain connects TRBV10-3 to TRBJ1-1, with D possibly TRBD1 on 5 matching bases. Germline lookup yields CDR1 ENHRY and CDR2 SYGVKD. The CDR3 has 14 residues. V was trimmed by 0 bases and J by 4 bases, leaving 9 bases between them. For the CDR3, the DNA is TGTGCCATCAGTGAGTCGGTCAGGGTCACTGAAGCTTTCTTT. This translates into CAISESVRVTEAFF.

The rearrangement joins TRBV10-3 to TRBJ1-1; D is ambiguous. The CDR3 is made up of 13 amino acids. Trimming left V 4 bases short and J 3 bases short, with 9 bases between. The germline V gene has CDR1 ENHRY and CDR2 SYGVKD. The CDR3 DNA reads TGTGCCATCAGTGCACAGAGGGACACTGAAGCTTTCTTT. Its protein product is CAISAQRDTEAFF.

The rearrangement links TRBV5-8 to TRBJ2-7, with 8 bases fitting TRBD1. The CDR3 contains 15 residues. Germline CDR1 reads SGHTS; CDR2 reads YDEGEE. V dropped 4 bases and J dropped 4; count of bases not matched to a gene: 10. Here the CDR3 DNA reads TGTGCCAGCAGCCCCGGACAGGGCTCATCGTACGAGCAGTACTTC. Its translation: CASSPGQGSSYEQYF. The variable domain in full, completed from reference TRBV5-8 and TRBJ2-7, reads EAGVTQSPTHLIKTRGQQATLRCSPISGHTSVYWYQQALGLGLQFLLWYDEGEERNRGNFPPRFSGRQFPNYSSELNVNALELEDSALYLCASSPGQGSSYEQYFGPGTRLTVT.

The rearrangement uses TRBV6-2 or TRBV6-3 and TRBJ2-7; possible D gene TRBD1, 6 bases. Looked up from germline, CDR1 is MNHEY and CDR2 is SVGEGT. V dropped 4 bases and J dropped 2 bases, with 12 bases sitting between them. This CDR3 has 14 amino acids. In DNA, the CDR3 is TGTGCCAGCAGTTTATACGGACAGACCTACGAGCAGTACTTC. This encodes CASSLYGQTYEQYF.

This clone was counted only a few times. The V and J genes are TRBV4-2 and TRBJ1-2; 8 bases line up with TRBD1. The J segment lost 8 bases and the V segment lost 3 bases, leaving 2 bases of the junction unmatched. This CDR3 region has 12 residues. Germline V gene sequence: CDR1 LGHNA, CDR2 YNFKEQ. CDR3 region: CASSQDRAGYTF. The CDR3 nucleotides are TGTGCCAGCAGCCAGGACAGGGCCGGCTACACCTTC.

As for this clone: This specimen includes other DNA sequences encoding the same CDR3. The genes are TRBV4-3 and TRBJ2-7, with D tentatively TRBD2 (6 bases). Looked up from germline, CDR1 is LGHNA and CDR2 is YSLEER. Trimming left V 0 bases short and J 4 bases short, with 7 bases between. The CDR3 covers 13 residues. CDR3: CASSQDRGYEQYF. The CDR3 nucleotides are TGCGCCAGCAGCCAAGATCGGGGGTACGAGCAGTACTTC.

The rearrangement uses TRBV5-1 and TRBJ2-5; TRBD1 matches at 8 bases. The CDR3 runs to 16 residues. Unmatched junction bases numbered 10, after V lost 1 base and J lost 5 bases. Germline loops: CDR1 SGHRS, CDR2 YFSETQ. The CDR3 sequence: CASSLSGRGLVETQYF. The DNA for the CDR3 is TGCGCCAGCAGCTTGTCGGGCAGGGGGCTTGTGGAGACCCAGTACTTC.

This chain uses TRBV18 with TRBJ1-4; 11 bases fit TRBD1. The CDR3 covers 15 residues. Germline assignment: CDR1 KGHSH and CDR2 LQKENI. J lost 7 bases, V lost 6 bases, and 7 bases had no gene match. CDR3: CASSLGQGVGEKLFF. The CDR3 region has the DNA TGTGCCAGCTCGCTGGGACAGGGGGTCGGTGAAAAACTGTTTTTT. Supplemented by reference TRBV18 and TRBJ1-4, the full variable domain reads NAGVMQNPRHLVRRRGQEARLRCSPMKGHSHVYWYRQLPEEGLKFMVYLQKENIIDESGMPKERFSAEFPKEGPSILRIQQVVRGDSAAYFCASSLGQGVGEKLFFGSGTQLSVL.

V is TRBV7-6 and J is TRBJ1-2, with D possibly TRBD1 on 6 matching bases. The V end was cut by 5 bases, the J end by 6 bases, with 19 bases between. The germline V gene has CDR1 SGHVS and CDR2 FNYEAQ. The CDR3 totals 15 residues. The CDR3 is CASSLEPTGRNGYTF. The CDR3 nucleotides read TGTGCCAGCAGCCTAGAGCCAACAGGGCGCAATGGCTACACCTTC.

This clone occurred once. The chain employs TRBV6-5 and TRBJ1-2; D gene uncertain. Deletions cut 1 base from V and 5 bases from J, with 8 bases between. The germline gives CDR1 MNHEY, CDR2 SVGAGI. The CDR3 runs to 13 residues. DNA of the CDR3: TGTGCCAGCAGTTACTTGTCAGAATATGGCTACACCTTC. Translating gives CASSYLSEYGYTF.

The chain has TRBV6-5 and TRBJ2-2; D is perhaps TRBD1 (5 bases). The CDR3 extends over 15 amino acids. V was trimmed by 6 bases and J by 1 base, leaving 12 bases between them. Germline V gives CDR1 MNHEY, CDR2 SVGAGI. The CDR3 loop reads CASRIFTGNTGELFF. The CDR3 region has the DNA TGTGCCAGCAGGATCTTCACAGGGAACACCGGGGAGCTGTTTTTT.

The V call is TRBV30, the J call TRBJ1-1; TRBD1 might be the D (5 bases). The CDR3 contains 14 residues. With 3 bases removed from V and 4 bases from J, the gap between germline ends came to 15 bases. Germline V lookup: CDR1 GTSNPN, CDR2 SVGIG (reference sequence). CDR3: CAWRSGRGTTEAFF. The CDR3 DNA sequence: TGTGCCTGGAGGTCAGGAAGGGGAACCACTGAAGCTTTCTTT.

The V and J genes are TRBV11-2 and TRBJ1-6; 8 bases are shared with TRBD1. Germline CDR1 reads SGHAT; CDR2 reads FQNNGV. With 5 bases clipped from V and 10 bases from J, the junction kept 10 bases outside the gene matches. CDR3 length: 15 amino acids. CDR3 residues: CASSQLDREGSPLHF. Here the CDR3 DNA reads TGTGCCAGCAGCCAACTGGACAGGGAGGGCTCACCCCTCCACTTT. The whole variable domain, remainder taken from reference TRBV11-2 and TRBJ1-6, is EAGVAQSPRYKIIEKRQSVAFWCNPISGHATLYWYQQILGQGPKLLIQFQNNGVVDDSQLPKDRFSAERLKGVDSTLKIQPAKLEDSAVYLCASSQLDREGSPLHFGNGTRLTVT.

The genes are TRBV28 and TRBJ2-2; possible D gene TRBD1, 8 bases. The CDR3 covers 15 residues. The ends were cut back, 5 bases at V and 6 bases at J, with 16 bases in the middle. Germline CDR1 MDHEN, CDR2 SYDVKM. The chain's CDR3 is CASSMNRGRAGELFF. DNA for the CDR3: TGTGCCAGCAGTATGAACAGGGGGAGGGCCGGGGAGCTGTTTTTT.

This sequence joins TRBV5-4 and TRBJ2-6; possibly TRBD2 for D (5 bases). The CDR3 loop spans 15 amino acids. Germline CDR1 reads SGHNT; CDR2 reads YYREEE (reference sequence). Trimming cost V 0 bases and J 2 bases, with 6 bases left between them. The DNA of the CDR3 is TGTGCCAGCAGCTTGGCCGGGGCTGGGGCCAACGTCCTGACTTTC. Protein product: CASSLAGAGANVLTF.

V usage is TRBV6-1 and J usage is TRBJ2-5, with D uncertain. Germline assignment: CDR1 MNHNS and CDR2 SASEGT. The CDR3 sequence is 14 residues long. V lost 0 bases to trimming and J lost 1 base, with 6 bases between them. The CDR3 DNA reads TGTGCCAGCAGTGAAGCCGGCGGCCAAGAGACCCAGTACTTC. Its protein product is CASSEAGGQETQYF.

The chain has TRBV9 and TRBJ2-1; 12 bases are a match to TRBD2. Trimming cost V 4 bases and J 0 bases; bases outside gene matches: 5. The CDR3 totals 17 residues. The germline V gene encodes CDR1 SGDLS and CDR2 YYNGEE. CDR3 protein: CASSLRLAGDSYNEQFF. Here the CDR3 DNA reads TGTGCCAGCAGCTTAAGACTAGCGGGGGACTCCTACAATGAGCAGTTCTTC. Together with reference TRBV9 and TRBJ2-1, the CDR3 gives the full variable domain: DSGVTQTPKHLITATGQRVTLRCSPRSGDLSVYWYQQSLDQGLQFLIQYYNGEERAKGNILERFSAQQFPDLHSELNLSSLELGDSALYFCASSLRLAGDSYNEQFFGPGTRLTVL.

This clone occurred a few times. J is TRBJ2-6 and V is TRBV5-1; D not resolved. This CDR3 spans 17 amino acids. From germline, CDR1 is SGHRS and CDR2 YFSETQ. With 0 bases removed from V and 1 base from J, the gap between germline ends came to 11 bases. CDR3 protein: CASSLVFRLSGANVLTF. In nucleotides, the CDR3 is TGCGCCAGCAGCTTGGTGTTTCGGTTGTCTGGGGCCAACGTCCTGACTTTC.

By share, this clone counts as medium-sized (0.01 to 0.1%). The genes are TRBV5-6 and TRBJ1-2; no definite D call. V was cut by 0 bases and J by 0 bases, with 12 bases left in between. Germline V gene data show CDR1 as SGHDT and CDR2 as YYEEEE. The CDR3 extends over 16 amino acids. The CDR3 region has the DNA TGTGCCAGCAGCTTGGACCCAGAGGAAGCTAACTATGGCTACACCTTC. Translated: CASSLDPEEANYGYTF.

The V gene is TRBV4-2, the J gene TRBJ1-2, with 8 bases that match TRBD1. The CDR3 has 14 amino acids. Looked up from germline, CDR1 is LGHNA and CDR2 is YNFKEQ. Trimming took 6 bases from V and 4 from J; bases not matched to a gene: 7. CDR3 residues: CASSKTGDVYGYTF. The CDR3 DNA follows: TGTGCCAGCAGTAAGACAGGGGACGTCTATGGCTACACCTTC.

V and J are TRBV30 and TRBJ1-2; 7 bases agree with TRBD1. Germline V gene lookup returns CDR1 GTSNPN and CDR2 SVGIG (reference sequence). Trimming removed 3 bases from V and 7 bases from J; junction bases left unmatched: 8. The CDR3 extends over 13 amino acids. The CDR3 coding sequence is TGTGCCTGGAGCCGCAGGGGGTTTGGTGGCTACACCTTC. Amino acid sequence: CAWSRRGFGGYTF.